The next 10 T cell receptor beta chains were all read from a single sample in a study of OX40 agonist ivuxolimab in advanced cancers. Method: immunoSEQ multiplex PCR; TCRdb's copy keeps in-frame clones and lacks some. Of about 67,000 clones in the sample, around 84% were seen once. Source: CD4+ or CD8+ T cells sorted from blood, taken in a trial of the OX40 agonist ivuxolimab. These TCRs come from an adult with an advanced solid tumor such as melanoma, head and neck, liver or kidney cancer.

The chain combines TRBV18 with TRBJ2-1, with 7 nucleotides matching TRBD1. The CDR3 totals 15 residues. V lost 4 bases, J lost 2 bases, and 5 bases stayed unmatched. CDR1 KGHSH and CDR2 LQKENI come from the germline V gene. As DNA, the CDR3 is TGTGCCAGCTCACAGCCCGGGACAGCCTACAATGAGCAGTTCTTC. Its translation: CASSQPGTAYNEQFF. Variable domain in full (rest from reference TRBV18 and TRBJ2-1): NAGVMQNPRHLVRRRGQEARLRCSPMKGHSHVYWYRQLPEEGLKFMVYLQKENIIDESGMPKERFSAEFPKEGPSILRIQQVVRGDSAAYFCASSQPGTAYNEQFFGPGTRLTVL.

The J gene is TRBJ2-1, the V gene TRBV20-1; D is undetermined. Germline-derived CDR1 and CDR2 are DFQATT and SNEGSKA (reference sequence). V was cut by 5 bases and J by 0 bases, with 2 bases left in between. There are 11 residues in the CDR3. CDR3 amino acids: CSAGSYNEQFF. The CDR3 DNA reads TGCAGTGCTGGCTCCTACAATGAGCAGTTCTTC.

V usage is TRBV5-3 and J usage is TRBJ2-5; D gene unclear. TRBV5-3 is designated an ORF whose function remains uncertain. The CDR3 contains 14 residues. V lost 2 bases, J lost 0 bases, and 8 bases lay in between. This chain's CDR3 is CARSFETNQETQYF. CDR3 nucleotides: TGTGCCAGAAGCTTCGAGACAAACCAAGAGACCCAGTACTTC.

The V and J genes are TRBV27 and TRBJ1-5; TRBD1 is a possible D gene (5 bases). The germline V gene encodes CDR1 MNHEY and CDR2 SMNVEV (reference sequence). This CDR3 is 18 amino acids long. The ends were cut back, 2 bases at V and 5 bases at J, with 22 bases in the middle. CDR3 region: CASSLRGVALATDQPQHF. In DNA, the CDR3 is TGTGCCAGCAGTTTACGGGGGGTGGCTCTCGCTACCGATCAGCCCCAGCATTTT.

This rearrangement joins TRBV4-1 to TRBJ1-5; 7 positions match TRBD1. The CDR3 extends over 17 amino acids. The trim removed 4 bases at V and 6 bases at J, leaving 15 bases unmatched. Germline CDR1 MGHRA, CDR2 YSYEKL. The CDR3 sequence is CASSPSRGAGGIQPQHF. DNA of the CDR3: TGCGCCAGCAGCCCCAGCAGAGGGGCAGGGGGGATTCAGCCCCAGCATTTT.

In this sample, this clone turned up once. This chain's CDR3 is CASSLKGGTEAFF. The CDR3 DNA follows: TGCGCCAGCAGCTTGAAGGGAGGGACTGAAGCTTTCTTT. The chain couples TRBV5-1 to TRBJ1-1; D ambiguous. CDR3 length: 13 amino acids. Germline CDR1 is SGHRS and CDR2 is YFSETQ. V lost 1 base and J lost 5, with 9 bases in between. The full variable domain, its missing parts supplied by reference TRBV5-1 and TRBJ1-1, is KAGVTQTPRYLIKTRGQQVTLSCSPISGHRSVSWYQQTPGQGLQFLFEYFSETQRNKGNFPGRFSGRQFSNSRSEMNVSTLELGDSALYLCASSLKGGTEAFFGQGTRLTVV.

The chain uses TRBV7-8 and TRBJ2-2, with unresolved D. Germline V gives CDR1 SGHVS, CDR2 FQNEAQ. The V end was cut by 2 bases, the J end by 2 bases, with 9 bases between. This CDR3 has 15 residues. CDR3 DNA sequence: TGTGCCAGCAGCTTATGGGTATACAACACCGGGGAGCTGTTTTTT. Translation: CASSLWVYNTGELFF.

The chain links TRBV5-1 to TRBJ1-3; D not resolved. Germline V CDR1 and CDR2: SGHRS, YFSETQ. V was clipped by 4 bases and J by 4 bases, with 15 bases between them. The CDR3 is 15 amino acids. This CDR3 reads CASSLSRNSGNTIYF. CDR3 DNA sequence: TGCGCCAGCAGCCTATCCCGGAACTCAGGAAACACCATATATTTT.

The chain couples TRBV28 to TRBJ1-1, with 8 bases that match TRBD1. The J segment lost 2 bases and the V segment lost 7 bases, leaving 3 bases of the junction unmatched. This CDR3 region has 13 residues. Looked up from germline, CDR1 is MDHEN and CDR2 is SYDVKM. The CDR3 region is CASNRGVNTEAFF. The CDR3 DNA is TGTGCCAGCAACAGGGGGGTTAACACTGAAGCTTTCTTT.

V is TRBV28 and J is TRBJ2-1, with 7 bases matching TRBD1. V gave up 1 base and J gave up 5 bases; unmatched junction bases: 8. The germline CDR1 and CDR2 sequences are MDHEN and SYDVKM. This CDR3 spans 16 amino acids. The DNA of the CDR3 is TGTGCCAGCAGTTTATTGGGGACGCAGGGGGACAATGAGCAGTTCTTC. This encodes CASSLLGTQGDNEQFF.